These 4 T cell receptor beta chains share one sample of origin, sequenced in a study of blood T cell repertoires in COVID-19. Repertoires were generated with immunoSEQ multiplex PCR, while TCRdb's copy carries only in-frame clones and drops some. The sample shows 180,000 or so clones, around 86% of them seen only once. Sequencing used peripheral blood. These receptors were obtained from a man aged 18-30 years with acute or convalescent COVID-19.

The chain has TRBV27 and TRBJ1-4; D unresolved. CDR1 is MNHEY and CDR2 is SMNVEV in the germline V gene (reference sequence). V was cut by 6 bases and J by 3 bases, with 11 bases left in between. This CDR3 comprises 14 residues. The CDR3 DNA follows: TGTGCCAGCAGACTAGGTAGTTCTAATGAAAAACTGTTTTTT. Residues: CASRLGSSNEKLFF.

The chain has TRBV5-4 and TRBJ1-2, with 9 nucleotides matching TRBD1. Germline lookup yields CDR1 SGHNT and CDR2 YYREEE (reference sequence). Unmatched junction bases numbered 6, after V lost 4 bases and J lost 8 bases. The CDR3 loop spans 13 amino acids. Here the CDR3 reads CASSVGQGYGYTF. The DNA of the CDR3 is TGTGCCAGCAGCGTCGGACAGGGGTACGGCTACACCTTC.

The chain carries TRBV29-1 and TRBJ2-5, with 7 bases fitting TRBD1. Trimming at V came to 6 bases and at J to 6 bases, leaving 4 bases not matched to a gene. CDR1 is SQVTM, CDR2 ANQGSEA, per germline. The CDR3 totals 11 residues. CDR3 DNA: TGCAGCGTGCCTAGGGGGCAGACCCAGTACTTC. Encoded protein: CSVPRGQTQYF.

The J gene is TRBJ2-2, the V gene TRBV6-5, with D perhaps matching TRBD1 (6 bases). The CDR3 consists of 13 residues. The germline V and J ends were trimmed by 6 bases and 5 bases, with 10 bases remaining between them. Germline-derived CDR1 and CDR2 are MNHEY and SVGAGI. The CDR3 protein is CASRPTGTGELFF. In DNA, the CDR3 is TGTGCCAGCAGACCCACAGGGACCGGGGAGCTGTTTTTT.